One and the same sample provided the 27 T cell receptor beta chains below, sequenced in a study of T cells expressing NK-cell markers. Reprocessing the 5' RACE reads, TCRdb reports a single entry for every CDR3 protein and omits DNA. This repertoire includes some 450,000 distinct CDR3 sequences. The specimen was blood T cells: a sorted CD56 or NKG2C T cell subset, CD4+ or CD8+ T cells, or bulk PBMC T cells (not recorded which). The source of these receptors is a woman aged 18 to 69 in good health.

The V gene is TRBV7-2, the J gene TRBJ1-1. This CDR3 has 14 amino acids. CDR1 is SGHTA and CDR2 is FQGNSA in the germline V gene. The CDR3 region is CASSSFGQYTEAFF.

The chain is built from TRBV24-1 and TRBJ2-6; TCRdb calls TRBD1, which cannot be checked without DNA. Germline V gene lookup returns CDR1 KGHDR and CDR2 SFDVKD. The CDR3 has 18 amino acids. Here the CDR3 reads CATSGGQGRSSGANVLTF.

This chain's CDR3 is CASSVVPGNEQYF. The chain recombines TRBV9 with TRBJ2-7; TCRdb outputs TRBD1, but without DNA this stays unchecked. CDR1 and CDR2 from the germline V gene are SGDLS and YYNGEE. The CDR3 extends over 13 amino acids.

The chain combines TRBV15 with TRBJ2-2; TCRdb gives TRBD2 as the D gene, but with no DNA this cannot be confirmed. This CDR3 is 15 amino acids long. Germline CDR1 is LNHNV and CDR2 is YYDKDF (reference sequence). This CDR3 is CATSRGGLSTGELFF.

V usage is TRBV12-3 or TRBV12-4 and J usage is TRBJ1-4; without DNA, the TCRdb call of TRBD1 cannot be checked. The CDR3 is 16 residues long. CDR3 residues: CASSLTRGVPNEKLFF.

V gene TRBV7-9 combines with J gene TRBJ1-3; TCRdb proposes TRBD1, but this gene call is untestable without DNA. The germline V gene encodes CDR1 SEHNR and CDR2 FQNEAQ (reference sequence). This CDR3 comprises 15 residues. CDR3 amino acids: CASSLVPDSGNTIYF.

The V call is TRBV29-1, the J call TRBJ1-5; TCRdb's assignment of TRBD1 cannot be checked, as there is no DNA. The length of the CDR3 is 13 residues. CDR1 is SQVTM, CDR2 ANQGSEA, per germline. CDR3: CSVGPQGMEPQHF. The full variable domain, in which reference TRBV29-1 and TRBJ1-5 provide the parts outside the CDR3, is SAVISQKPSRDICQRGTSLTIQCQVDSQVTMMFWYRQQPGQSLTLIATANQGSEATYESGFVIDKFPISRPNLTFSTLTVSNMSPEDSSIYLCSVGPQGMEPQHFGDGTRLSIL.

This rearrangement joins TRBV20-1 to TRBJ2-7; lacking DNA, the TRBD2 call made by TCRdb goes unchecked. Germline CDR1 reads DFQATT; CDR2 reads SNEGSKA (reference sequence). The CDR3 is made up of 14 amino acids. The CDR3 loop reads CSVEGTSGSYEQYF.

V usage is TRBV13 and J usage is TRBJ2-2. Germline V CDR1 and CDR2: PRHDT, FYEKMQ (reference sequence). This CDR3 is 14 amino acids long. The CDR3 reads CASKESVAAGELFF.

The chain carries TRBV20-1 and TRBJ2-5. The CDR3 is 11 residues long. CDR1 DFQATT and CDR2 SNEGSKA come from the germline V gene (reference sequence). The CDR3: CSARVGETQYF.

The genes are TRBV20-1 and TRBJ2-7. The germline V gene encodes CDR1 DFQATT and CDR2 SNEGSKA (reference sequence). The CDR3 spans 13 residues. CDR3 region: CSARVSATYEQYF.

The chain uses TRBV29-1 and TRBJ2-2; absent DNA, TCRdb's TRBD2 call cannot be checked. This CDR3 spans 14 amino acids. CDR1 SQVTM and CDR2 ANQGSEA come from the germline V gene. The CDR3 here is CSAGGTKGTGELFF.

The chain employs TRBV20-1 and TRBJ2-1; absent DNA, TCRdb's TRBD2 call cannot be checked. Germline lookup yields CDR1 DFQATT and CDR2 SNEGSKA (reference sequence). The CDR3 spans 19 residues. The CDR3 is CSARVGLAGGPSSYNEQFF.

The chain recombines TRBV27 with TRBJ2-3; with no DNA, the TCRdb D assignment of TRBD2 cannot be verified. This CDR3 is 15 amino acids long. The germline V gene encodes CDR1 MNHEY and CDR2 SMNVEV (reference sequence). The CDR3 is CASSFASGGTDTQYF.

The rearrangement links TRBV7-9 to TRBJ2-7; TCRdb's D gene call, TRBD1, goes unchecked for lack of DNA. Germline loops: CDR1 SEHNR, CDR2 FQNEAQ (reference sequence). The CDR3 has 15 residues. The CDR3 sequence: CASSSPTRAGYEQYF.

The chain joins TRBV12-3 or TRBV12-4 to TRBJ2-1; TCRdb returns TRBD2, unconfirmable since there is no DNA. The CDR3 covers 17 residues. Here the CDR3 reads CASRAVRAGGLLNEQFF.

CDR3 protein: CSARVRSSVFEQFF. The rearrangement links TRBV20-1 to TRBJ2-1. The CDR3 is made up of 14 amino acids. Germline values: CDR1 DFQATT, CDR2 SNEGSKA (reference sequence).

The rearrangement joins TRBV19 to TRBJ1-1; TCRdb names TRBD1, which stays unverified in the absence of DNA. The CDR3 is made up of 15 amino acids. Germline values: CDR1 LNHDA, CDR2 SQIVND (reference sequence). The CDR3 protein is CASSIGAKSNTEAFF. Combining the CDR3 with reference TRBV19 and TRBJ1-1 gives the whole variable domain DGGITQSPKYLFRKEGQNVTLSCEQNLNHDAMYWYRQDPGQGLRLIYYSQIVNDFQKGDIAEGYSVSREKKESFPLTVTSAQKNPTAFYLCASSIGAKSNTEAFFGQGTRLTVV.

The chain carries TRBV5-1 and TRBJ2-2; TCRdb outputs TRBD2, but without DNA this stays unchecked. CDR1 SGHRS and CDR2 YFSETQ come from the germline V gene. The CDR3 sequence is 13 residues long. CDR3 in amino acids: CATGDYPRGELFF.

The CDR3 sequence: CSVGERAGYEQYF. The chain joins TRBV29-1 to TRBJ2-7; TCRdb designates TRBD2, a call that cannot be tested without DNA. The CDR3 consists of 13 residues. Germline values: CDR1 SQVTM, CDR2 ANQGSEA.

V usage is TRBV7-9 and J usage is TRBJ2-7; TCRdb gives TRBD1 as the D gene, but with no DNA this cannot be confirmed. Germline CDR1 reads SEHNR; CDR2 reads FQNEAQ (reference sequence). This CDR3 is 14 amino acids long. CDR3 residues: CASSSGPRSYEQYF.

The chain employs TRBV9 and TRBJ2-2; TCRdb reports TRBD1, a call that lacks DNA to check it against. Germline CDR1 reads SGDLS; CDR2 reads YYNGEE. CDR3 length: 17 residues. The CDR3 sequence: CASSGRQGVRLTGELFF.

J is TRBJ2-7 and V is TRBV4-2; TCRdb's D call, TRBD2, is unchecked because there is no DNA. From germline, CDR1 is LGHNA and CDR2 YNFKEQ. The CDR3 sequence is 12 residues long. The CDR3 reads CASRAGGYEQYF.

The CDR3 is CASSVGSSFGELFF. V and J are TRBV19 and TRBJ2-2. This CDR3 has 14 residues. Germline values: CDR1 LNHDA, CDR2 SQIVND (reference sequence).

This chain links TRBV20-1 with TRBJ2-5. Germline V gives CDR1 DFQATT, CDR2 SNEGSKA (reference sequence). The CDR3 has 12 amino acids. CDR3: CSGQTSTETQYF.

V usage is TRBV4-1 and J usage is TRBJ2-3; TCRdb's D call, TRBD1, is unchecked because there is no DNA. Germline loops: CDR1 MGHRA, CDR2 YSYEKL. CDR3 size: 16 residues. CDR3 sequence reads: CASSQGDRGFSDTQYF.

This chain uses TRBV30 with TRBJ2-3. The CDR3 consists of 15 residues. From germline, CDR1 is GTSNPN and CDR2 SVGIG (reference sequence). CDR3 sequence: CAWSLGRRSTDTQYF.